This TCR beta chain comes out of a study of T cells in Graves' hyperthyroidism and ophthalmopathy. Study as a whole: It was at initial diagnosis, before any treatment, that peripheral blood was collected.

The CDR3 totals 12 residues. In germline, CDR1 is SGHAT, CDR2 FQNNGV. The V end was cut by 0 bases, the J end by 8 bases, with 2 bases between. This clonotype was seen many times. What was amplified from RNA transcripts were TCR beta CDR3 regions. The study used the HTBI primer set for a first-round RT-PCR of the TCR CDR3. TCRdb re-called the multiplex PCR reads with MiXCR, one entry per CDR3 protein. The sample has about 350,000 distinct CDR3 sequences; about 18% are singletons. Sequenced input: blood. This TCR was recovered from a young woman with Graves' hyperthyroidism. The chain has TRBV11-2 and TRBJ1-6; D gene ambiguous. This chain's CDR3 is CASSLDDSPLHF. CDR3 coding DNA: TGTGCCAGCAGCTTAGATGATTCACCCCTCCACTTT.